This entry is about one T cell receptor beta chain. Its antigen is unknown. Assay: immunoSEQ multiplex PCR; the TCRdb copy retains only in-frame clones and omits some. The sample consists of tens of thousands of clones, 70% to 80% of them appearing once. These data belong to a study of radiotherapy plus CTLA-4 blockade in lung cancer. The overall study: Objective responses were seen in more than 15% of patients, disease control in approximately 29%.

Trimming stripped 2 bases from V and 5 bases from J, with 18 bases between. Germline loops: CDR1 MDHEN, CDR2 SYDVKM. The CDR3 contains 16 residues. General study findings and limits: After treatment with radiotherapy plus ipilimumab, TCR clones that came from the tumor expanded in blood. How blood T cell clones changed early, along with interferon-beta, reportedly forecast response best.

Ipilimumab CTLA-4 blockade and focal radiation were given to patients with chemo-refractory metastatic non-small-cell lung cancer. Sequenced here: peripheral blood, sampled from a patient treated with radiotherapy plus ipilimumab. This clonotype was obtained from a human donor with non-small cell lung cancer who had a complete response to radiotherapy plus ipilimumab. V usage is TRBV28 and J usage is TRBJ1-2; a possible D gene is TRBD1 (5 bases). Here the CDR3 reads CASSLGGVSRGYGYTF. CDR3 DNA: TGTGCCAGCAGTTTAGGGGGGGTTTCTCGGGGGTATGGCTACACCTTC.